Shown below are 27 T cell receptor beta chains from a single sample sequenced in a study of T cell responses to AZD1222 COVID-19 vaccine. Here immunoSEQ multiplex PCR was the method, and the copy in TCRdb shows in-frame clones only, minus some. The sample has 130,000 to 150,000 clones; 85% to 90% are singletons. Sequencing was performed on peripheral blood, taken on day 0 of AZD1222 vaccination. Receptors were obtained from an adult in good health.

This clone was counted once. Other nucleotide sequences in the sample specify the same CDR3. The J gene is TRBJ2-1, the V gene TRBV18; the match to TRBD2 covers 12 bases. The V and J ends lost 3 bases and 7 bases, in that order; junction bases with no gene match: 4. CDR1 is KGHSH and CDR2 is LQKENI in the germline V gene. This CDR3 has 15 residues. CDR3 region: CASSPGLAGSNEQFF. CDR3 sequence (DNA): TGTGCCAGCTCACCCGGACTAGCGGGAAGTAATGAGCAGTTCTTC.

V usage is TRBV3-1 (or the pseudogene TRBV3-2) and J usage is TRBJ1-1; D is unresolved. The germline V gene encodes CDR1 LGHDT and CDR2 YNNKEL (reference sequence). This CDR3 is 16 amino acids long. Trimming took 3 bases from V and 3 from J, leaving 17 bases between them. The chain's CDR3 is CASSHRWGARDTEAFF. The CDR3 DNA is TGTGCCAGCAGCCATAGGTGGGGTGCTAGGGACACTGAAGCTTTCTTT.

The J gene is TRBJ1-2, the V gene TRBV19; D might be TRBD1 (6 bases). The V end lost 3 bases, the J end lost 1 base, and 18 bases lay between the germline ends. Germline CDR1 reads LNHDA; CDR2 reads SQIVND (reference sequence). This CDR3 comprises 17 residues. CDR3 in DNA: TGTGCCAGTAGTATCTCCTACCGACAGGCGTTTAACTATGGCTACACCTTC. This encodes CASSISYRQAFNYGYTF.

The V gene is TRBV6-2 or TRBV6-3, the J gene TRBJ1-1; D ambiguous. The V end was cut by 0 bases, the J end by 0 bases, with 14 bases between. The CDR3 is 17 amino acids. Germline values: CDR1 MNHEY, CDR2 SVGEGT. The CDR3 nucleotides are TGTGCCAGCAGTTACTCGGGTAGAACTTCCCTGAACACTGAAGCTTTCTTT. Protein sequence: CASSYSGRTSLNTEAFF.

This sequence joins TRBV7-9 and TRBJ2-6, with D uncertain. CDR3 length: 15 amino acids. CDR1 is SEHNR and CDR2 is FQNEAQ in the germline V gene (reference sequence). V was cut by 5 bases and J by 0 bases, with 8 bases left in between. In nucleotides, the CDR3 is TGTGCCAGCAGCCAAGAACCCTCTGGGGCCAACGTCCTGACTTTC. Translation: CASSQEPSGANVLTF.

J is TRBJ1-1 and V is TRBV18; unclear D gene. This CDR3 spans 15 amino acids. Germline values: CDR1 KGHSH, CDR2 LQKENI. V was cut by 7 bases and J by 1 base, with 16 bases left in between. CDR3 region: CASCEGLLGNTEAFF. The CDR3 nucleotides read TGTGCCAGCTGTGAGGGTCTCTTGGGGAACACTGAAGCTTTCTTT.

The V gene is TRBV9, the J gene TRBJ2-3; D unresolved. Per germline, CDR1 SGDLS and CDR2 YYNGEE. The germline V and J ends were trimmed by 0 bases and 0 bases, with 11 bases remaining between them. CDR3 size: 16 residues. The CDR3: CASSVARSTSTDTQYF. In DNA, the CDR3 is TGTGCCAGCAGCGTAGCTAGGTCTACTAGCACAGATACGCAGTATTTT.

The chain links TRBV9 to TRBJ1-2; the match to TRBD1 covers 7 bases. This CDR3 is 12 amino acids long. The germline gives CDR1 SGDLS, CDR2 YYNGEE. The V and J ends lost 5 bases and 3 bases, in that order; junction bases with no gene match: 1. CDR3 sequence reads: CASSDRDYGYTF. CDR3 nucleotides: TGTGCCAGCAGTGACAGGGACTATGGCTACACCTTC. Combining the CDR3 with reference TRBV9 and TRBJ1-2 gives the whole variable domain DSGVTQTPKHLITATGQRVTLRCSPRSGDLSVYWYQQSLDQGLQFLIQYYNGEERAKGNILERFSAQQFPDLHSELNLSSLELGDSALYFCASSDRDYGYTFGSGTRLTVV.

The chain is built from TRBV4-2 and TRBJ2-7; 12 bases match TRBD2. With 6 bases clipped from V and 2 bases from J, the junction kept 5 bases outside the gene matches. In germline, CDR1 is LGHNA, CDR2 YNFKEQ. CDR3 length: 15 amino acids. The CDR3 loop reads CASSHGLAGTYEQYF. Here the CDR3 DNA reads TGTGCCAGCAGTCATGGACTAGCGGGGACCTACGAGCAGTACTTC.

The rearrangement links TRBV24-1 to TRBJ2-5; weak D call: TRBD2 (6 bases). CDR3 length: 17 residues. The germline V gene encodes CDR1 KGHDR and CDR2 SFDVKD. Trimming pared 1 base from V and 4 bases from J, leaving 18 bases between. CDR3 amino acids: CATSDLFGPGGVETQYF. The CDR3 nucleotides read TGTGCCACCAGTGATTTATTCGGTCCAGGAGGGGTAGAGACCCAGTACTTC.

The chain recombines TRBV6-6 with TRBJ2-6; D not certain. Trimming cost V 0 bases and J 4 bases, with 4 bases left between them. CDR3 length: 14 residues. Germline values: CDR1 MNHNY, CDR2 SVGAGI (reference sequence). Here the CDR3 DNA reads TGTGCCAGCAGTTACTCGGGGGGGGCCAACGTCCTGACTTTC. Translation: CASSYSGGANVLTF.

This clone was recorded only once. The CDR3 loop is CASSPTGAETQYF. CDR3 in DNA: TGTGCCAGCTCACCAACAGGGGCGGAGACCCAGTACTTC. The chain joins TRBV18 to TRBJ2-5; 7 bases agree with TRBD1. The J segment lost 5 bases and the V segment lost 2 bases, leaving 2 bases of the junction unmatched. The CDR3 has 13 residues. CDR1 and CDR2 (germline): KGHSH, LQKENI.

CDR3 DNA sequence: TGCACCAGCAGCCAAGTCCGACCCAGGCGTAATGAAAAACTGTTTTTT. Protein product: CTSSQVRPRRNEKLFF. J is TRBJ1-4 and V is TRBV1; TRBD1 is taken as the D call from the table, unchecked against the DNA. TRBV1 is a known pseudogene. This CDR3 has 16 amino acids.

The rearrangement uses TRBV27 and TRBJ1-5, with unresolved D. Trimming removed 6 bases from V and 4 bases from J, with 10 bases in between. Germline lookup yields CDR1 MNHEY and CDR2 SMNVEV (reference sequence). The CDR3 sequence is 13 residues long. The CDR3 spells CASSPTRNQPQHF. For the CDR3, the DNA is TGTGCCAGCAGCCCCACCAGGAATCAGCCCCAGCATTTT.

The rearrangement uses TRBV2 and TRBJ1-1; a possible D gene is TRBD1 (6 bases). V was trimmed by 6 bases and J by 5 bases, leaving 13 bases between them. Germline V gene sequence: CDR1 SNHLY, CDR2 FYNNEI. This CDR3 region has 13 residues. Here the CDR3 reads CASRDRLGTEAFF. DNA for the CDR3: TGTGCCAGCAGAGACAGGTTGGGGACTGAAGCTTTCTTT.

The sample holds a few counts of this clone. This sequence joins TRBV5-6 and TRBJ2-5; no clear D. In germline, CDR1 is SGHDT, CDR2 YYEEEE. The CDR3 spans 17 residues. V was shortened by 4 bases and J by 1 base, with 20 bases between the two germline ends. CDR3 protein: CASSPSRGTDIQETQYF. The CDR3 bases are TGTGCCAGCAGCCCAAGTCGAGGTACGGATATCCAAGAGACCCAGTACTTC.

The CDR3 loop reads CATSDSEALGQPQHF. CDR3 DNA: TGTGCCACCAGTGATTCGGAAGCGCTGGGGCAGCCCCAGCATTTT. V gene TRBV24-1 combines with J gene TRBJ1-5; D unresolved. CDR1 KGHDR and CDR2 SFDVKD come from the germline V gene. The CDR3 sequence is 15 residues long. Trimming shortened V by 2 bases and J by 7 bases, and 14 bases separated the two germline ends.

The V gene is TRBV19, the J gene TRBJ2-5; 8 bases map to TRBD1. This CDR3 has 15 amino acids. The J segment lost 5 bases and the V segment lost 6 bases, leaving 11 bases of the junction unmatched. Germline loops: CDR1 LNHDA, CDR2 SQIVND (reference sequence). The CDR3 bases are TGTGCCAGTAGCCCAGGGGGCTCGACGTCGGAGACCCAGTACTTC. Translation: CASSPGGSTSETQYF.

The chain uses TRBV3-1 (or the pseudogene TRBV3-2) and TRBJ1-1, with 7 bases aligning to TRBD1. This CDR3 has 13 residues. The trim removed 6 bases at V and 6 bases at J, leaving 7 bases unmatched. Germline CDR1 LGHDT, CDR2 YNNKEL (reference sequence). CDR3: CASRRDRVAEAFF. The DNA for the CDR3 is TGTGCCAGCAGGAGAGACAGGGTCGCTGAAGCTTTCTTT.

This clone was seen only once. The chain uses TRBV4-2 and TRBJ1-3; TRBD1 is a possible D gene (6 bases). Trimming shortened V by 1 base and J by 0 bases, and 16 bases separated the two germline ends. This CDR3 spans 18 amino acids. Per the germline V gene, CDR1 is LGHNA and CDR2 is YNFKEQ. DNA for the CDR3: TGTGCCAGCAGCCAAGGTGGAGGGGGGGGTAGCTCTGGAAACACCATATATTTT. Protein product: CASSQGGGGGSSGNTIYF.

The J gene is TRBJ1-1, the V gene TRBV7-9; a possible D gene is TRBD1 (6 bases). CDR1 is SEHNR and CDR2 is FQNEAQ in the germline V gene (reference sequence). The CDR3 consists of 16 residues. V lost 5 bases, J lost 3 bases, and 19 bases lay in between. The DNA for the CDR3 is TGTGCCAGCAGCCACAGGACAGCTCTCCTTCACACTGAAGCTTTCTTT. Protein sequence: CASSHRTALLHTEAFF. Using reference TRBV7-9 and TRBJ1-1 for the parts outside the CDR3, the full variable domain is DTGVSQNPRHKITKRGQNVTFRCDPISEHNRLYWYRQTLGQGPEFLTYFQNEAQLEKSRLLSDRFSAERPKGSFSTLEIQRTEQGDSAMYLCASSHRTALLHTEAFFGQGTRLTVV.

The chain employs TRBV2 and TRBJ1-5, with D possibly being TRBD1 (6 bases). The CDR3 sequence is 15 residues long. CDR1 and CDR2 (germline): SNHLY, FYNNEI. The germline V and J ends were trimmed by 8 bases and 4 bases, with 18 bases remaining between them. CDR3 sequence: CASASRGGGNQPQHF. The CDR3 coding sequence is TGTGCCAGCGCCTCCAGAGGGGGTGGGAATCAGCCCCAGCATTTT. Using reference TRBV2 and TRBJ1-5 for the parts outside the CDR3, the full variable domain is EPEVTQTPSHQVTQMGQEVILRCVPISNHLYFYWYRQILGQKVEFLVSFYNNEISEKSEIFDDQFSVERPDGSNFTLKIRSTKLEDSAMYFCASASRGGGNQPQHFGDGTRLSIL.

CDR3 protein: CASSSLDRTEAFF. The CDR3 DNA follows: TGTGCCAGCAGTTCCTTGGATAGGACTGAAGCTTTCTTT. V gene TRBV12-3 or TRBV12-4 combines with J gene TRBJ1-1; D remains unclear. V lost 4 bases and J 5 bases, leaving 11 bases between the germline ends. CDR3 length equals 13 residues.

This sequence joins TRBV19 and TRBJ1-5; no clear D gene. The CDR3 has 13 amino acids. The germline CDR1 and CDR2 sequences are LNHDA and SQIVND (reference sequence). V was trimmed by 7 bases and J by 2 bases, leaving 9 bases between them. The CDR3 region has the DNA TGTGCCAGTAATGGACTCCGCAATCAGCCCCAGCATTTT. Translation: CASNGLRNQPQHF. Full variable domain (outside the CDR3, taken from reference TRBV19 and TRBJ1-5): DGGITQSPKYLFRKEGQNVTLSCEQNLNHDAMYWYRQDPGQGLRLIYYSQIVNDFQKGDIAEGYSVSREKKESFPLTVTSAQKNPTAFYLCASNGLRNQPQHFGDGTRLSIL.

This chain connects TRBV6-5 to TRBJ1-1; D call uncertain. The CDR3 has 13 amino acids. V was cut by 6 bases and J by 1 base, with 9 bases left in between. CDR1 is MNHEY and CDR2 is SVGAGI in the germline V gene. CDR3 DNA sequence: TGTGCCAGCAGCTTCACCCGGAACACTGAAGCTTTCTTT. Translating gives CASSFTRNTEAFF.

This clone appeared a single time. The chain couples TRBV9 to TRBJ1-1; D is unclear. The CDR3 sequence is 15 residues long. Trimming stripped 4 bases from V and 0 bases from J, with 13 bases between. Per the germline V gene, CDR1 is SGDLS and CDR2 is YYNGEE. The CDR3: CASSHLAEMNTEAFF. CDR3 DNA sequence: TGTGCCAGCAGCCACCTGGCGGAGATGAACACTGAAGCTTTCTTT.

As DNA, the CDR3 is TGTGCCAGCAGCCCAAACAGGGGACACGAGCAGTACTTC. This encodes CASSPNRGHEQYF. This sequence joins TRBV5-6 and TRBJ2-7; 7 nucleotides agree with TRBD1. The CDR3 totals 13 residues. The junction had 6 bases not matched to a gene; V was cut back by 4 bases and J by 5 bases. Germline-derived CDR1 and CDR2 are SGHDT and YYEEEE.